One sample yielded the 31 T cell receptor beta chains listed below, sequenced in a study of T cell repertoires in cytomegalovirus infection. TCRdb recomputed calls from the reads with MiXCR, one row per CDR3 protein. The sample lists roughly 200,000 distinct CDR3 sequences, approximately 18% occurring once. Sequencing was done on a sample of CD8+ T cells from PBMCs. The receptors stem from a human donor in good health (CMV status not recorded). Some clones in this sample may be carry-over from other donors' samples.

The CDR3 spells CASSTQSFEVNVLTF. In DNA, the CDR3 is TGTGCCAGCAGTACACAGTCATTCGAGGTCAACGTCCTGACTTTC. The J gene is TRBJ2-6, the V gene TRBV28; D unclear. Germline lookup yields CDR1 MDHEN and CDR2 SYDVKM. CDR3 length: 15 residues. V dropped 5 bases and J dropped 9 bases, with 17 bases sitting between them.

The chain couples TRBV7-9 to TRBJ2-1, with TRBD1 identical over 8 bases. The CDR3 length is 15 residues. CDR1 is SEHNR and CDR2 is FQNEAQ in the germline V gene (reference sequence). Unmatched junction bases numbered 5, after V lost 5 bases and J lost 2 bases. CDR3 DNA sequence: TGTGCCAGCAGCCCACCGACAGGGGCCTACAATGAGCAGTTCTTC. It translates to CASSPPTGAYNEQFF.

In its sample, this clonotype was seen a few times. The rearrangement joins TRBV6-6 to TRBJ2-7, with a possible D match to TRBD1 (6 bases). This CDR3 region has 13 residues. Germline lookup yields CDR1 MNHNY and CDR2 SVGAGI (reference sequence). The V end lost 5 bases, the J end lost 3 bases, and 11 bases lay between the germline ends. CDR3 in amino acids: CASSTIGGYEQYF. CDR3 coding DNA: TGTGCCAGCAGTACCATAGGGGGCTACGAGCAGTACTTC.

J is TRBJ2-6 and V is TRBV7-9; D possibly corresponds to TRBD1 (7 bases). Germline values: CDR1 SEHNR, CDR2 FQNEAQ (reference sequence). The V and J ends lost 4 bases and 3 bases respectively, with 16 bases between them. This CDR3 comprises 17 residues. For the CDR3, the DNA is TGTGCCAGCAGCTCCGTCGGACAGGACTATGGGGCCAACGTCCTGACTTTC. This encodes CASSSVGQDYGANVLTF.

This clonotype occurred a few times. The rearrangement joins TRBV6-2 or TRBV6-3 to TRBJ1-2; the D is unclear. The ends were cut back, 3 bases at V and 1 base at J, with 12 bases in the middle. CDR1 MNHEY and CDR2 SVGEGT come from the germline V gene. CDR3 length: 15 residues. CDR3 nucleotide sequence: TGTGCCAGCAGTTATGGACGTCCGGATAACTATGGCTACACCTTC. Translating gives CASSYGRPDNYGYTF.

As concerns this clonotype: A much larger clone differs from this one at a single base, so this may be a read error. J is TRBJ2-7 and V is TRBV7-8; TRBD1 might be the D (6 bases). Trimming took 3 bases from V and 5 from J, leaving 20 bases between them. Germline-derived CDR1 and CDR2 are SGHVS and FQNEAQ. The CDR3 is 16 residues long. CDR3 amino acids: CASSLTIIGGLNEQYF. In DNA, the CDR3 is TGTGCCAGCAGCTTGACGATTATAGGGGGTCTCAACGAGCAGTACTTC.

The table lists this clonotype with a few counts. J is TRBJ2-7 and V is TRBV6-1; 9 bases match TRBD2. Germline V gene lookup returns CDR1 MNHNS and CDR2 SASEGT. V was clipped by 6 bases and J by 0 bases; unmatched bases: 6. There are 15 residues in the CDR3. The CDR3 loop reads CASSPLAGPSYEQYF. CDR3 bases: TGTGCCAGCAGCCCTCTAGCGGGGCCCTCCTACGAGCAGTACTTC.

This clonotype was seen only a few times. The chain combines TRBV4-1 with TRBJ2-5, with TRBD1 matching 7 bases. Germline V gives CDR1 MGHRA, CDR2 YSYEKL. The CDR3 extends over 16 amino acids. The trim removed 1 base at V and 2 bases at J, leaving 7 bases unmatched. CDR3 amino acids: CASSQVSTGKQETQYF. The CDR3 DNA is TGCGCCAGCAGCCAAGTGTCGACAGGGAAGCAAGAGACCCAGTACTTC.

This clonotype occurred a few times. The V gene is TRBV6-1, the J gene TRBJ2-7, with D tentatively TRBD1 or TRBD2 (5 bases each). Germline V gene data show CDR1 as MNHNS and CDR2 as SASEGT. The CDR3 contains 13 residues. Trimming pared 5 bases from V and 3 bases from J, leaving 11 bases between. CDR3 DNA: TGTGCCAGCAGTACCGGGACGGACTACGAGCAGTACTTC. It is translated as CASSTGTDYEQYF.

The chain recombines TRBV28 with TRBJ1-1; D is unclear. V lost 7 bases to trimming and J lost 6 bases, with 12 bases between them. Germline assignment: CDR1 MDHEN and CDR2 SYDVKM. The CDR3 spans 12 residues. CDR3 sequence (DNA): TGTGCCAGCAATTCGGCTGACCCTGAAGCTTTCTTT. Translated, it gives CASNSADPEAFF.

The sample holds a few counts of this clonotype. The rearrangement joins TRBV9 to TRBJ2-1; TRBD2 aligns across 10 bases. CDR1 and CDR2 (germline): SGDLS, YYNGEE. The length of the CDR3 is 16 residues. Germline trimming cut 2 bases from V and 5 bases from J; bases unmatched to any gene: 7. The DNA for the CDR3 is TGTGCCAGCAGCGTGAGAGCGGGGGGGCCAAACAATGAGCAGTTCTTC. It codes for CASSVRAGGPNNEQFF. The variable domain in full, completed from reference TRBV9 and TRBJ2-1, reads DSGVTQTPKHLITATGQRVTLRCSPRSGDLSVYWYQQSLDQGLQFLIQYYNGEERAKGNILERFSAQQFPDLHSELNLSSLELGDSALYFCASSVRAGGPNNEQFFGPGTRLTVL.

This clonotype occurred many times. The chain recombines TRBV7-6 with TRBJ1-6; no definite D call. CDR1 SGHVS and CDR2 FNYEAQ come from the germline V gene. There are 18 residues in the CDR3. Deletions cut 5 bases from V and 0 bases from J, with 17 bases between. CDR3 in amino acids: CASSRKDGSGSYNSPLHF. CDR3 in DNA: TGTGCCAGCAGCCGAAAAGACGGATCAGGCTCCTATAATTCACCCCTCCACTTT.

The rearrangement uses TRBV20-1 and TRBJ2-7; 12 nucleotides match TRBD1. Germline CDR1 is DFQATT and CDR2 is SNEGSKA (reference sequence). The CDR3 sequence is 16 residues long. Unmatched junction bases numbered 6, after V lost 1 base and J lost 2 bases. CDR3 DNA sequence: TGCAGTGCTAGAGGGTCCGGGACAGGGGGCCCCTACGAGCAGTACTTC. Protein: CSARGSGTGGPYEQYF.

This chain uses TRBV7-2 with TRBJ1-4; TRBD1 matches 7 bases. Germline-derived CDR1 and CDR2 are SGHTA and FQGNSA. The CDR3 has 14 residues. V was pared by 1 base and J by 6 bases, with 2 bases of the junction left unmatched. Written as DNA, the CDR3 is TGTGCCAGCAGCTTAGAGGGGACAGATGAAAAACTGTTTTTT. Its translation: CASSLEGTDEKLFF.

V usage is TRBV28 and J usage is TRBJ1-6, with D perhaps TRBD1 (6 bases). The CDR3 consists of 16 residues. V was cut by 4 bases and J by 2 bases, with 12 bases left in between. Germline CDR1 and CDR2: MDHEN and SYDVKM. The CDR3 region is CASSSTGSPYNSPLHF. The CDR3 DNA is TGTGCCAGCAGTTCAACAGGGTCCCCCTATAATTCACCCCTCCACTTT.

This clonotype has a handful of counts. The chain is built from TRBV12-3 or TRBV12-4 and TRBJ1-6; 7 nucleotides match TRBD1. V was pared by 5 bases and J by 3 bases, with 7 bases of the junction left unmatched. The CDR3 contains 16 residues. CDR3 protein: CASSLGGTVYNSPLHF. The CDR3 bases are TGTGCCAGCAGTCTTGGCGGGACAGTCTATAATTCACCCCTCCACTTT.

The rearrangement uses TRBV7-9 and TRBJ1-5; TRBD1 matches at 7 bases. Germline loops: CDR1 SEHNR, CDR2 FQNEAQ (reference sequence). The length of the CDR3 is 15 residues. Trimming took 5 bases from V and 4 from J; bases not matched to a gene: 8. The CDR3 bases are TGTGCCAGCAGCCACGGACAGGAACCGAATCAGCCCCAGCATTTT. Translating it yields CASSHGQEPNQPQHF.

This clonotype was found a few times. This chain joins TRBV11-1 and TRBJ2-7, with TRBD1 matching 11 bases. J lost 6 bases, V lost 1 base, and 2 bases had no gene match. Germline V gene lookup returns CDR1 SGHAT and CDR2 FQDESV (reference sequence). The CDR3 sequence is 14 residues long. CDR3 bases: TGTGCCAGCAGCTTAGGGACAGGGGGCGCCGAGCAGTACTTC. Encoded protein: CASSLGTGGAEQYF.

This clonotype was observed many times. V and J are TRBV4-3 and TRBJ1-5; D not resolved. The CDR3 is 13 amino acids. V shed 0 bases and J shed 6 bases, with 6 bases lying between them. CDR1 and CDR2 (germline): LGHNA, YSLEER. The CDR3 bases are TGCGCCAGCAGCCAAGAAGAAGGTCAGCCCCAGCATTTT. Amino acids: CASSQEEGQPQHF.

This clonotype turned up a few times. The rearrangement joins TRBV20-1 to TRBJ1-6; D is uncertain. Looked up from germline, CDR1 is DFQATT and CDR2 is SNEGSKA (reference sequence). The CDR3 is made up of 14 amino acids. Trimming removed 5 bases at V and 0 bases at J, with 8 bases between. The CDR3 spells CSAPKGSYNSPLHF. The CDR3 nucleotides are TGCAGTGCTCCTAAGGGCTCCTATAATTCACCCCTCCACTTT.

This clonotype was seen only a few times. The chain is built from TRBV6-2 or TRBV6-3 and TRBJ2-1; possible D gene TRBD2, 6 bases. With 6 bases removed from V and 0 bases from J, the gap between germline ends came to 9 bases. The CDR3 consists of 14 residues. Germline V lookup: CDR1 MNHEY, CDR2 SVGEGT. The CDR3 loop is CASRGLGSYNEQFF. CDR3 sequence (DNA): TGTGCCAGCAGGGGACTCGGCTCCTACAATGAGCAGTTCTTC.

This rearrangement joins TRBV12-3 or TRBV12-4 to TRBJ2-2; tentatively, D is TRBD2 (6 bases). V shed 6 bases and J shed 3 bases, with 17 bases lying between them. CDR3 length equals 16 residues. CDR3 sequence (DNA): TGTGCCAGCAGGGTTCTAGCGCCGATTTACACCGGGGAGCTGTTTTTT. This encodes CASRVLAPIYTGELFF.

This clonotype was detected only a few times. The chain's CDR3 is CASTGLGGSYNEQFF. CDR3 sequence (DNA): TGTGCCAGCACCGGACTAGGTGGGTCCTACAATGAGCAGTTCTTC. V gene TRBV12-3 or TRBV12-4 combines with J gene TRBJ2-1; 7 bases fit TRBD2. V shed 7 bases and J 1 base; nucleotides not matched to a gene: 7. There are 15 residues in the CDR3.

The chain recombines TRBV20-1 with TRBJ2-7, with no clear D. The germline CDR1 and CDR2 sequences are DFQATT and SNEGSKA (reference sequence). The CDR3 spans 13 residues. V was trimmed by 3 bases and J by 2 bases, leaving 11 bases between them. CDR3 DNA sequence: TGCAGTGCTAGGGGCACCAAGACCTACGAGCAGTACTTC. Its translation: CSARGTKTYEQYF.

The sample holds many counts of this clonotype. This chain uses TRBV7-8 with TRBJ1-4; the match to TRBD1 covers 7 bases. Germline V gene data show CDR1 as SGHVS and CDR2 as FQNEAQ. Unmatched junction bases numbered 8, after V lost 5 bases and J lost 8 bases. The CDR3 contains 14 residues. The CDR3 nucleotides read TGTGCCAGCAGCCGAACAGGGGTGGGAGAAAAACTGTTTTTT. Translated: CASSRTGVGEKLFF.

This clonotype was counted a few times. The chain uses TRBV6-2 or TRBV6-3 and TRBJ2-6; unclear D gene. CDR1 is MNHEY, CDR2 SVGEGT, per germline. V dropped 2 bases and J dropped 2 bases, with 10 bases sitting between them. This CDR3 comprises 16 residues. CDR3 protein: CASSYGLEAGANVLTF. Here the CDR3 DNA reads TGTGCCAGCAGTTACGGGCTAGAGGCTGGGGCCAACGTCCTGACTTTC.

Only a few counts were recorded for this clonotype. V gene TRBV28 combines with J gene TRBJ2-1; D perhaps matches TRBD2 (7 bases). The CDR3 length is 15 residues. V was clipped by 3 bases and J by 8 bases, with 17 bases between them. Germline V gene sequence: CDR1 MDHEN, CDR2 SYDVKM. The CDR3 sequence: CASSFWGGRMDEQFF. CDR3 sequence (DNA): TGTGCCAGCAGTTTTTGGGGGGGCCGCATGGATGAGCAGTTCTTC. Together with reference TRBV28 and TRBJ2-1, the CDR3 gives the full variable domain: DVKVTQSSRYLVKRTGEKVFLECVQDMDHENMFWYRQDPGLGLRLIYFSYDVKMKEKGDIPEGYSVSREKKERFSLILESASTNQTSMYLCASSFWGGRMDEQFFGPGTRLTVL.

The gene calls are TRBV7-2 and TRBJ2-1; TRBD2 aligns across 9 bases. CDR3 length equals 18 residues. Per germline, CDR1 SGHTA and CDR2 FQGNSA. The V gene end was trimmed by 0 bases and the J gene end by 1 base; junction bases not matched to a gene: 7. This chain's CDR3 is CASSLASGGLRSYNEQFF. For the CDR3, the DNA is TGTGCCAGCAGCTTAGCTAGCGGGGGACTCCGATCCTACAATGAGCAGTTCTTC.

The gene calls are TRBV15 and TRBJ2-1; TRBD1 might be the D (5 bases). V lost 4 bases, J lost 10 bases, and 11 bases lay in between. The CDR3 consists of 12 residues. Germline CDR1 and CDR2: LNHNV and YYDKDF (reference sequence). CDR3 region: CATSTQVDEQFF. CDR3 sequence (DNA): TGTGCCACCAGCACACAGGTTGACGAGCAGTTCTTC.

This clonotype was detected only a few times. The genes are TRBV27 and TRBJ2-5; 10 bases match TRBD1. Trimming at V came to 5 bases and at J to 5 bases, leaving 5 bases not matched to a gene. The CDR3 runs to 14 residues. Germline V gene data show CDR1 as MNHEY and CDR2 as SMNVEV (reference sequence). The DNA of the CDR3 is TGTGCCAGCAGTCCGCCGGGACAGGGGGAGACCCAGTACTTC. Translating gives CASSPPGQGETQYF.

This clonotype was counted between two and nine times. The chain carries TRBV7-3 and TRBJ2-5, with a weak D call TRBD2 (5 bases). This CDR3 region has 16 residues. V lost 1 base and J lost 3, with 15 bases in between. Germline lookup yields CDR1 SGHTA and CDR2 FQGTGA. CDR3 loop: CASSLKGLGLKETQYF. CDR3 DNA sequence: TGTGCCAGCAGCTTAAAAGGACTCGGGTTAAAAGAGACCCAGTACTTC.